This T cell receptor beta chain emerged from a study of blood T cell repertoires in COVID-19. Study-level information: The samples span acute and convalescent COVID-19 from the United States, Italy and Spain. PBMCs, B-cell-depleted T cells, or T cells provided the cDNA or gDNA that made up the material.

The germline V gene encodes CDR1 SEHNR and CDR2 FQNEAQ (reference sequence). With 6 bases removed from V and 3 bases from J, the gap between germline ends came to 12 bases. The CDR3 is 13 amino acids. Per the original data handling: Quantification of nucleated cells was approximated via reference gene primer amplification. Method: immunoSEQ multiplex PCR; TCRdb's copy keeps in-frame clones and lacks some. That table supplies the V and J calls and clone size; D and trimming were determined from the DNA. The table shows 250,000 to 350,000 clones, with approximately 91% occurring only once. This clonotype was sampled from an older woman with acute or convalescent COVID-19. The chain recombines TRBV7-9 with TRBJ2-7; D ambiguous. Sequencing was performed on peripheral blood. The CDR3 nucleotides are TGTGCCAGCAGTTTGCGAATCGACTACGAGCAGTACTTC. Its protein is CASSLRIDYEQYF.